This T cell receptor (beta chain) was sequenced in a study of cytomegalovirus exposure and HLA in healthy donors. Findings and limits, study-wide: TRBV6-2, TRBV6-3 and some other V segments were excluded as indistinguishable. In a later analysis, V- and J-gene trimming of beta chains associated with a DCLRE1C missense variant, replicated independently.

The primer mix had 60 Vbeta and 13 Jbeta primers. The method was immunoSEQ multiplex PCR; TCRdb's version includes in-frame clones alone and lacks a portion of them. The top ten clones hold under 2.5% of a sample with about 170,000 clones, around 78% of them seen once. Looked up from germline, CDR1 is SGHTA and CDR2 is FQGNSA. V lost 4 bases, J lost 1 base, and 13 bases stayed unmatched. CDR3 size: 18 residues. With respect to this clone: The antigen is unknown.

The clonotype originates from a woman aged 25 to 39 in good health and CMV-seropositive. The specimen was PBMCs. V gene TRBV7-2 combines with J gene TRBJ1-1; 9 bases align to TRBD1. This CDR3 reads CASSSAPGQGLWNTEAFF. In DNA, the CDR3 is TGTGCCAGCAGCTCAGCTCCAGGACAGGGGCTCTGGAACACTGAAGCTTTCTTT.